This T cell receptor (beta chain) comes out of a study of T cells in Graves' hyperthyroidism and ophthalmopathy (dated 2019 in TCRdb). Context from the whole study: Peripheral blood was collected at initial diagnosis, before any treatment. To identify TCR V-J signatures that set the groups apart, the researchers used a discovery cohort of 100 or so patients, made up of 40 to 45 with Graves' ophthalmopathy and 57 with stable Graves' hyperthyroidism. Prospective prediction of ophthalmopathy was tested in an independent validation cohort of 18 to 20 hyperthyroidism patients and 15 to 17 patients who later progressed to ophthalmopathy. The 90 to 100 discovery patients were randomly divided into training and test sets at a 7:3 ratio. Thyroid tissue and blood T-cell repertoires from several Graves' hyperthyroidism patients were also compared in the study. After sampling, hyperthyroidism patients received methimazole starting at 30 mg daily, and ophthalmopathy patients received high-dose intravenous methylprednisolone. According to the paper, TCR Vbeta CDR3 sequencing was carried out on 135 peripheral blood samples, which came from under 50 ophthalmopathy, approximately 78 hyperthyroidism and approximately 17 progressor patients. Findings and caveats that apply to the study as a whole: Sample size was not statistically predetermined, and investigators were not blinded to group allocation. Most expanded thyroid clonotypes (frequency above 0.001) were also detected in blood, suggesting blood repertoires may reflect thyroid immune responses. A model built on a 13 V-J signature distinguished ophthalmopathy from stable hyperthyroidism, reaching 85% to 90% sensitivity and about 81% specificity in cross-validation and 80%/75% in testing. In validation, progression to ophthalmopathy was predicted by the model with about 70% sensitivity and approximately 78% specificity, a median of 6.5 months before onset.

A patient counted as having stable Graves' hyperthyroidism if no progression to ophthalmopathy occurred over 18 months of follow-up. Hyperthyroidism patients were newly diagnosed, had a disease duration of under 2 months, and were aged 18 to 65 years. The study excluded patients with uncontrolled infections, other autoimmune diseases, pregnancy or lactation. Diagnoses relied on clinical symptoms, serum thyroxine and TRAb, thyroid ultrasound and orbital computed tomography. PBMCs were separated from over 9 ml of fresh peripheral blood using Ficoll-Paque density gradient centrifugation. Total RNA was extracted using Trizol reagent, and RNA quality was assessed on an Agilent 2100 Bioanalyzer. The TCR beta CDR3 regions were amplified from RNA transcripts. A first-round RT-PCR of the TCR CDR3 used the HTBI primer set with the Qiagen OneStep RT-PCR kit. A second multiplex PCR round built the libraries, followed by size selection and purification. Sequencing of the libraries was done on an Illumina HiSeq2000 using paired-end 100 bp reads. The original pipeline was this. SOAPnuke was used to process the raw data, throwing out any read that contained adapters or uncalled bases, had a mean Phred below 15, or lacked an exact constant-primer or identifier match. High-quality paired reads were merged using COPE v1.2.5, and each unique nucleotide sequence was defined as a clonotype. MiTCR v1.1 was used to align clonotypes to the IMGT TRBV, TRBD and TRBJ reference segments. The analysis included only V-J combinations with a frequency above 0.0001, which together covered 99% to 99.2% of the repertoires. The TCS score was defined as the ratio of F50 (clonal expansion) to E x V (chaos), calculated using BLOSUM62-based TCRdist between CDR3 peptides within each V-J. Welch's t-statistics and random forest reduced around 550 V-J features to 10 to 15, which were used in a naive Bayes classifier (R e1071). The raw public reads went through TCRdb reprocessing: fastp at Q25, MiXCR clone calling, in-frame beta chains kept. Rows merge per CDR3 protein into single entries with the most common DNA and genes. The V and J calls were determined by TCRdb, not by the authors. The sample table records around 520,000 distinct CDR3 sequences; 14% of these occur just once. About 15% of the sample comes from the top ten.

This clonotype was seen just once. What this receptor recognizes is not known. The input lacks base qualities; no much larger clone sits a single base away. Single-read evidence is weak. Sequences SQVTM (CDR1) and ANQGSEA (CDR2) are obtained from the germline V gene. V and J are truncated by 8 bases and 1 base respectively, leaving an intervening sequence of 24 bases. The CDR3 has 16 amino acids, counting the end cysteine and phenylalanine. Only the CDR3 DNA is retained, 48 bases long and in frame from the first base. Material for sequencing was blood. The rearranged chain carries TRBV29-1 and TRBJ2-7; the D gene may be TRBD1 or TRBD2, since each aligns over 6 bases. The sequence came from a woman aged 40 to 49 with Graves' hyperthyroidism. In nucleotide form, the sequence is TGCAGCCTTACTCGAATGGGGGGCGGAATTTCCTACGAGCAGTACTTC. Its translation is CSLTRMGGGISYEQYF.